This T cell receptor beta chain was observed in a study of T cell repertoires in cytomegalovirus infection. One entry per CDR3 protein results from TCRdb running MiXCR on the reads. The profile covers 700,000 to 950,000 distinct CDR3 sequences, with roughly 33% appearing a single time and roughly an eighth taken by the ten largest. A remark on this clonotype: Its antigen is undetermined.

The sequenced sample was cultured CD8+ T cells from PBMCs, obtained from culture after CMV antigen stimulation. The TCR sequence derives from a human donor in good health (CMV status not recorded). Some clones in this sample may be carry-over from other donors' samples.

CDR3 sequence: CASKLGTNYGYTF. DNA for the CDR3: TGTGCCAGCAAGTTGGGGACTAACTATGGCTACACCTTC. This chain uses TRBV6-5 with TRBJ1-2; D gene ambiguous. The CDR3 has 13 residues. Germline V gene sequence: CDR1 MNHEY, CDR2 SVGAGI. V lost 7 bases, J lost 0 bases, and 9 bases lay in between.